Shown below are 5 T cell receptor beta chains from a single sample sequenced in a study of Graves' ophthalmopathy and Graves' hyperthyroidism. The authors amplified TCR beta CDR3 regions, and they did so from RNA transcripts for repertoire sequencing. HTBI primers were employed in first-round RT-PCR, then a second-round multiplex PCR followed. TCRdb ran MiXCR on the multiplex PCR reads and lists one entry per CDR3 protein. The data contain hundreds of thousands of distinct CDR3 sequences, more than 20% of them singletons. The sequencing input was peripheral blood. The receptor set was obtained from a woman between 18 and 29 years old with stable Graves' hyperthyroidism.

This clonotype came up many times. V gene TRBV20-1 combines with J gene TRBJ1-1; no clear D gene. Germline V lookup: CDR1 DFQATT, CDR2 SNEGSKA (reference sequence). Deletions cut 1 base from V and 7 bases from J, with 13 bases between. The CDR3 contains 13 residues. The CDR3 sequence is CSARGGQIVEAFF. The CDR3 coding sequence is TGCAGTGCTAGAGGAGGCCAGATCGTTGAAGCTTTCTTT.

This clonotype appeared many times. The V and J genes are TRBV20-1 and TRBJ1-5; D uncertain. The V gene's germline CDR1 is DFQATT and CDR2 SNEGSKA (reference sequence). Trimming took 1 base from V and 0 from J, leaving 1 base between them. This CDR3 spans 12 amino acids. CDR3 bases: TGCAGTGCTAGAGTTAGCAATCAGCCCCAGCATTTT. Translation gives CSARVSNQPQHF.

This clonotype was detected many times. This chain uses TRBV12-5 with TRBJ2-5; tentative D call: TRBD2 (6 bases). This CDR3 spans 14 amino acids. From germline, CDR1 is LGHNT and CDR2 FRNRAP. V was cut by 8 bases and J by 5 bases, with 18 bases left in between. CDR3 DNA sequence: TGTGCTAGTAGCCGTGGAGGGGTGAAGGAGACCCAGTACTTC. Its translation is CASSRGGVKETQYF.

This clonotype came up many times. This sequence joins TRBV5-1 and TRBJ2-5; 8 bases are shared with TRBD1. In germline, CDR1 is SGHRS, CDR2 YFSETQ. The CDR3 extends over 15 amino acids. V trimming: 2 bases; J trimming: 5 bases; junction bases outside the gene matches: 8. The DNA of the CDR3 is TGCGCCAGCAGCTTAGCAACAGGGGGTTGGGAGACCCAGTACTTC. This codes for CASSLATGGWETQYF.

CDR3 in amino acids: CSAPPRAGGTYEQYF. DNA for the CDR3: TGCAGTGCTCCCCCCCGGGCGGGAGGCACCTACGAGCAGTACTTC. This sequence joins TRBV20-1 and TRBJ2-7; 8 positions agree with TRBD2. Losses at the gene ends were 5 bases for V and 2 bases for J; bases not matched to a gene: 11. The CDR3 length is 15 residues. CDR1 and CDR2 from the germline V gene are DFQATT and SNEGSKA (reference sequence).